This is a list of T cell receptor beta chains from one sample in a study of blood T cell repertoires in COVID-19. Some clones are missing from TCRdb's copy, which holds only in-frame ones; the method was immunoSEQ multiplex PCR. Of roughly 150,000 clones listed, roughly 84% were seen once; the top ten hold around 5%. The specimen was PBMCs or T cells enriched from blood (not recorded which). The receptors derive from a man between 65 and 80 years old who had been exposed to COVID-19. Both conserved end residues are part of each CDR3. The D gene is left open where the match is weak. Where a row states a size, it is once, few, many or the class of an expanded clone; other rows omit it.

j_gene | d_gene | v_gene | abundance | CDR3aa | CDR3nt
TRBJ1-2 | - | TRBV7-2 | - | CASSLMSGDGGYTF | TGTGCCAGCAGCTTAATGTCAGGGGATGGTGGCTACACCTTC
TRBJ2-4 | TRBD1 | TRBV6-5 | - | CASSLQGPAKNIQYF | TGTGCCAGCAGTTTACAGGGGCCGGCCAAAAACATTCAGTACTTC
TRBJ2-1 | TRBD2 | TRBV5-5 | - | CASSRTSGYNEQFF | TGTGCCAGCAGCCGGACTAGCGGGTACAATGAGCAGTTCTTC
TRBJ2-3 | TRBD2 | TRBV2 | - | CASSATRAGSFTDTQYF | TGTGCCAGCAGTGCCACTAGAGCGGGAAGTTTCACAGATACGCAGTATTTT
TRBJ2-3 | TRBD2 | TRBV10-1 | - | CASSESLAGGRDTQYF | TGCGCCAGCAGTGAGAGCCTGGCGGGAGGAAGGGATACGCAGTATTTT
TRBJ2-7 | - | TRBV12-3/TRBV12-4 | once | CASSLAGSGEQYF | TGTGCCAGCAGTTTAGCTGGCTCGGGCGAGCAGTACTTC
TRBJ1-2 | - | TRBV3-1/TRBV3-2 | - | CASSISRGTNYGYTF | TGTGCCAGCAGCATAAGCCGGGGAACTAACTATGGCTACACCTTC
TRBJ1-2 | TRBD1 | TRBV10-3 | - | CAISEETGGGYTF | TGTGCCATCAGTGAGGAGACAGGGGGCGGCTACACCTTC
TRBJ1-1 | TRBD1 | TRBV28 | - | CATRDRELGEAFF | TGTGCCACCCGGGACAGGGAACTTGGTGAAGCTTTCTTT
TRBJ2-1 | TRBD2 | TRBV24-1 | few | CATSDLLAGGNEQFF | TGTGCCACCAGTGATTTACTAGCGGGGGGCAATGAGCAGTTCTTC
TRBJ2-3 | TRBD2 | TRBV5-8 | - | CASSPRLAADTQYF | TGTGCCAGCAGCCCCCGACTAGCTGCAGATACGCAGTATTTT
TRBJ1-6 | - | TRBV7-2 | - | CASSSRTEFYNSPLHF | TGTGCCAGCAGCTCCCGGACAGAGTTCTATAATTCACCCCTCCACTTT
TRBJ1-1 | TRBD1 | TRBV5-1 | - | CASSRDRTEAFF | TGCGCCAGCAGCCGGGACAGAACTGAAGCTTTCTTT
TRBJ2-3 | - | TRBV9 | once | CASSVSESTDTQYF | TGTGCCAGCAGCGTATCGGAGAGCACAGATACGCAGTATTTT
TRBJ1-2 | - | TRBV10-2 | - | CASSVVKAGANYGYTF | TGCGCCAGCAGTGTAGTGAAGGCCGGAGCTAACTATGGCTACACCTTC
TRBJ1-5 | - | TRBV18 | once | CASSPRTSRGGNQPQHF | TGTGCCAGCTCACCACGAACGTCCAGGGGTGGCAATCAGCCCCAGCATTTT
TRBJ2-7 | TRBD1 | TRBV30 | - | CAWSFGQAGSYEQYF | TGTGCCTGGAGTTTCGGACAGGCGGGCTCCTACGAGCAGTACTTC
TRBJ2-5 | TRBD2 | TRBV5-1 | - | CASSLGGGRAGETQYF | TGCGCCAGCAGCTTGGGGGGCGGGAGGGCCGGAGAGACCCAGTACTTC
TRBJ1-2 | - | TRBV12-3/TRBV12-4 | - | CASAGRAGYTF | TGTGCCAGCGCGGGAAGGGCTGGCTACACCTTC
TRBJ1-4 | - | TRBV4-3 | once | CASSQEGSGRVGEKLFF | TGCGCCAGCAGCCAAGAAGGCTCGGGCAGGGTAGGGGAAAAACTGTTTTTT
TRBJ1-3 | TRBD1 | TRBV27 | - | CASSLDRNSGNTIYF | TGTGCCAGCAGTTTGGACAGGAACTCTGGAAACACCATATATTTT
TRBJ2-6 | TRBD1 | TRBV19 | - | CASLQGASGANVLTF | TGTGCCAGTCTACAGGGGGCGAGTGGGGCCAACGTCCTGACTTTC
TRBJ2-5 | TRBD2 | TRBV10-3 | - | CAISDLGGVEETQYF | TGTGCCATCAGTGACTTGGGGGGGGTGGAAGAGACCCAGTACTTC
TRBJ2-2 | TRBD2 | TRBV19 | - | CASIDVGTGGVSGELFF | TGTGCCAGTATTGACGTAGGGACGGGGGGTGTAAGCGGGGAGCTGTTTTTT
TRBJ2-4 | - | TRBV20-1 | - | CSANGGAMYF | TGCAGTGCTAATGGGGGGGCGATGTACTTC
TRBJ2-5 | - | TRBV5-1 | - | CASSRDGGETQYF | TGCGCCAGCAGCAGGGACGGGGGTGAGACCCAGTACTTC
TRBJ2-7 | - | TRBV2 | - | CASSERDREEYF | TGTGCCAGCAGTGAACGAGACAGGGAGGAGTACTTC
TRBJ2-3 | TRBD2 | TRBV28 | - | CASRGTSSTDTQYF | TGTGCCAGCAGGGGGACTAGCAGCACAGATACGCAGTATTTT
TRBJ1-4 | TRBD1 | TRBV11-2 | - | CASSRDRERGGEKLFF | TGTGCCAGCAGCCGGGACAGGGAGCGCGGAGGGGAAAAACTGTTTTTT
TRBJ1-3 | TRBD1 | TRBV9 | - | CASSVADRVPGNTIYF | TGTGCCAGCAGCGTGGCCGACAGGGTGCCTGGAAACACCATATATTTT
TRBJ2-1 | TRBD2 | TRBV5-1 | - | CASSPGVAPGGGYNEQFF | TGCGCCAGCAGCCCCGGTGTAGCGCCGGGAGGGGGGTACAATGAGCAGTTCTTC
TRBJ1-3 | - | TRBV25-1 | - | CASTRGGNTIYF | TGTGCCAGCACAAGGGGTGGAAACACCATATATTTT
TRBJ2-3 | - | TRBV10-1 | - | CASSAPGRGGDLTSTDTQYF | TGCGCCAGCAGTGCCCCTGGTCGGGGCGGGGATCTAACTAGCACAGATACGCAGTATTTT
TRBJ1-3 | - | TRBV18 | - | CASSPGVSSSGNTIYF | TGTGCCAGCTCACCAGGAGTTTCAAGCTCTGGAAACACCATATATTTT
TRBJ2-7 | TRBD1 | TRBV18 | - | CASSPQPTGALSYEQYF | TGTGCCAGCTCACCTCAACCGACAGGGGCTCTTTCCTACGAGCAGTACTTC
TRBJ2-1 | TRBD2 | TRBV11-3 | - | CASSLGLVNEQFF | TGTGCCAGCAGCTTGGGACTAGTAAATGAGCAGTTCTTC
TRBJ1-1 | TRBD1 | TRBV4-2 | - | CASSQEDRAWNTEAFF | TGTGCCAGCAGCCAAGAAGACAGGGCATGGAACACTGAAGCTTTCTTT
TRBJ2-7 | TRBD1 | TRBV27 | - | CASSSWTGNHEQYF | TGTGCCAGCAGTTCCTGGACAGGGAACCACGAGCAGTACTTC
TRBJ1-3 | TRBD1 | TRBV5-1 | - | CASSTDRGPGNTIYF | TGCGCCAGCAGCACGGACAGGGGGCCCGGAAACACCATATATTTT
TRBJ1-5 | - | TRBV7-2 | - | CASSLGHLNQPQHF | TGTGCCAGCAGCCTCGGACACCTCAATCAGCCCCAGCATTTT
TRBJ1-3 | - | TRBV18 | - | CASSPNEMGLSGNTIYF | TGTGCCAGCTCACCAAACGAGATGGGGCTCTCTGGAAACACCATATATTTT